These 24 T cell receptor beta chains share one sample of origin, sequenced in a study of blood T cell repertoires in COVID-19. Profiling relied on immunoSEQ multiplex PCR, and the TCRdb table lists in-frame clones only, not all of them. The top ten clones hold approximately 2% of a sample with fewer than 300,000 clones, roughly 90% of them seen once. Sequences were obtained from peripheral blood. Receptor source: a woman in her 30s with COVID-19, enrolled during active disease.

The rearrangement uses TRBV12-3 or TRBV12-4 and TRBJ2-3; D gene uncertain. Trimming stripped 6 bases from V and 6 bases from J, with 13 bases between. This CDR3 is 13 amino acids long. The CDR3 region is CASSFGRLDTQYF. The CDR3, as DNA: TGTGCCAGCAGCTTTGGCCGTCTGGATACGCAGTATTTT.

The V call is TRBV5-1, the J call TRBJ2-1, with TRBD2 identical over 15 bases. The CDR3 sequence is 16 residues long. Trimming cost V 3 bases and J 7 bases; bases outside gene matches: 5. Germline loops: CDR1 SGHRS, CDR2 YFSETQ. CDR3 bases: TGCGCCAGCAGCTGGAGGACTAGCGGGAGGGGTAATGAGCAGTTCTTC. Translating gives CASSWRTSGRGNEQFF.

The gene calls are TRBV2 and TRBJ2-3; 11 bases are a match to TRBD2. The CDR3 loop spans 17 amino acids. V lost 4 bases to trimming and J lost 4 bases; unmatched junction nucleotides: 10. Germline CDR1 SNHLY, CDR2 FYNNEI. CDR3 sequence reads: CASSAVTSGSYSDTQYF. The CDR3, as DNA: TGTGCCAGCAGTGCGGTTACTAGCGGGAGTTACTCAGATACGCAGTATTTT.

The V and J genes are TRBV6-5 and TRBJ1-2; 8 bases match TRBD1. The CDR3 is 15 amino acids. The V gene end was trimmed by 6 bases and the J gene end by 4 bases; junction bases not matched to a gene: 10. Germline CDR1 MNHEY, CDR2 SVGAGI. The CDR3 bases are TGTGCCAGCAGCCTTCGACAGGGGCATGGCTATGGCTACACCTTC. Translated, it gives CASSLRQGHGYGYTF.

The genes are TRBV30 and TRBJ2-7; 8 nucleotides agree with TRBD2. The CDR3 has 15 residues. Trimming cost V 0 bases and J 3 bases; bases outside gene matches: 7. CDR1 and CDR2 (germline): GTSNPN, SVGIG (reference sequence). CDR3 in amino acids: CAWSVSSGRGYEQYF. The CDR3 coding sequence is TGTGCCTGGAGTGTTTCAAGCGGGAGAGGCTACGAGCAGTACTTC.

V usage is TRBV6-6 and J usage is TRBJ2-2; 10 bases fit TRBD2. Trimming took 5 bases from V and 7 from J; bases not matched to a gene: 7. Germline V lookup: CDR1 MNHNY, CDR2 SVGAGI (reference sequence). The CDR3 is 15 amino acids. The DNA of the CDR3 is TGTGCCAGCAGTAGTACTAGCGGGATCGGCGGGGAGCTGTTTTTT. Protein product: CASSSTSGIGGELFF.

The genes are TRBV7-9 and TRBJ2-3, with D tentatively TRBD1 (6 bases). Per germline, CDR1 SEHNR and CDR2 FQNEAQ (reference sequence). The V and J ends lost 7 bases and 4 bases respectively, with 12 bases between them. The CDR3 has 13 amino acids. CDR3 protein: CASTFNRADTQYF. Written as DNA, the CDR3 is TGTGCCAGCACTTTCAACAGGGCAGATACGCAGTATTTT.

The J gene is TRBJ2-1, the V gene TRBV7-9, with 15 bases aligning to TRBD2. The CDR3 sequence is 14 residues long. With 5 bases clipped from V and 15 bases from J, the junction kept 8 bases outside the gene matches. Looked up from germline, CDR1 is SEHNR and CDR2 is FQNEAQ (reference sequence). This chain's CDR3 is CASSTGLAGGVRFF. CDR3 coding DNA: TGTGCCAGCAGCACGGGACTAGCGGGAGGAGTAAGGTTCTTC.

The rearrangement links TRBV3-1 (or the pseudogene TRBV3-2) to TRBJ2-1; 11 bases are a match to TRBD2. Germline CDR1 LGHDT, CDR2 YNNKEL (reference sequence). After removal of 0 bases from V and 15 bases from J, the junction contained 10 bases not matched to a gene. The CDR3 consists of 15 residues. CDR3 coding DNA: TGTGCCAGCAGCCAAGATTCGACTAGCGGGAAGGGCTGGTTCTTC. The encoded protein is CASSQDSTSGKGWFF.

This chain uses TRBV24-1 with TRBJ2-3; 10 bases line up with TRBD1. The CDR3 runs to 16 residues. Germline V gives CDR1 KGHDR, CDR2 SFDVKD. The V segment lost 1 base and the J segment 6 bases; nucleotides outside the gene matches: 6. The CDR3 region is CATSDLRQGARDTQYF. DNA for the CDR3: TGTGCCACCAGTGATTTAAGACAGGGGGCTCGGGATACGCAGTATTTT.

J is TRBJ2-3 and V is TRBV5-1, with D tentatively TRBD2 (5 bases). The germline CDR1 and CDR2 sequences are SGHRS and YFSETQ. CDR3 length: 15 residues. Trimming shortened V by 3 bases and J by 2 bases, and 13 bases separated the two germline ends. As DNA, the CDR3 is TGCGCCAGCAGCTCCCTGCCGAGGGCCACAGATACGCAGTATTTT. It codes for CASSSLPRATDTQYF.

This chain joins TRBV27 and TRBJ1-2; weak D call: TRBD1 (5 bases). This CDR3 has 13 amino acids. Germline-derived CDR1 and CDR2 are MNHEY and SMNVEV (reference sequence). V dropped 7 bases and J dropped 3 bases, with 12 bases sitting between them. For the CDR3, the DNA is TGTGCCAGCAAATTCCAGGGCGACTATGGCTACACCTTC. Residues: CASKFQGDYGYTF.

V is TRBV7-2 and J is TRBJ2-4; perhaps TRBD2 as D (6 bases). The CDR3 has 16 residues. Looked up from germline, CDR1 is SGHTA and CDR2 is FQGNSA. Trimming took 4 bases from V and 2 from J, leaving 15 bases between them. The CDR3 loop reads CASSSTGAWTKNIQYF. CDR3 DNA sequence: TGTGCCAGCAGCTCGACGGGAGCGTGGACCAAAAACATTCAGTACTTC.

This clone was counted between two and nine times. This chain uses TRBV6-6 with TRBJ1-5; D uncertain. Per germline, CDR1 MNHNY and CDR2 SVGAGI (reference sequence). The CDR3 has 13 amino acids. V was shortened by 5 bases and J by 4 bases, with 9 bases between the two germline ends. CDR3 sequence reads: CASSHTGNQPQHF. The CDR3 nucleotides are TGTGCCAGCAGTCACACCGGGAATCAGCCCCAGCATTTT.

Notes on this clone: Other DNA variants within this sample encode the same CDR3. J is TRBJ1-1 and V is TRBV9; TRBD1 matches at 7 bases. Germline V CDR1 and CDR2: SGDLS, YYNGEE. The CDR3 extends over 14 amino acids. The V segment lost 2 bases and the J segment 2 bases; nucleotides outside the gene matches: 3. The CDR3 region has the DNA TGTGCCAGCAGCGTCGGGACAGCTAACACTGAAGCTTTCTTT. Translating gives CASSVGTANTEAFF.

This chain uses TRBV28 with TRBJ2-5; 10 nucleotides agree with TRBD1. Germline values: CDR1 MDHEN, CDR2 SYDVKM. V shed 7 bases and J 1 base; nucleotides not matched to a gene: 12. The CDR3 contains 17 residues. The CDR3 sequence: CASTVAGTGVFQETQYF. CDR3 coding DNA: TGTGCCAGCACCGTAGCTGGGACAGGGGTCTTCCAAGAGACCCAGTACTTC. The full variable domain, rest sourced from reference TRBV28 and TRBJ2-5, is DVKVTQSSRYLVKRTGEKVFLECVQDMDHENMFWYRQDPGLGLRLIYFSYDVKMKEKGDIPEGYSVSREKKERFSLILESASTNQTSMYLCASTVAGTGVFQETQYFGPGTRLLVL.

The chain has TRBV5-6 and TRBJ2-1, with 9 bases lining up with TRBD2. V dropped 4 bases and J dropped 7; count of bases not matched to a gene: 9. CDR3 length: 15 amino acids. CDR1 and CDR2 (germline): SGHDT, YYEEEE. The CDR3, as DNA: TGTGCCAGCAGCCACCTAGCGGGAACTTGGAATGAGCAGTTCTTC. It specifies CASSHLAGTWNEQFF.

The V call is TRBV19, the J call TRBJ1-1, with unresolved D. The CDR3 is 13 residues long. Trimming took off 4 bases at V and 7 bases at J, with 13 bases between the two ends. CDR1 is LNHDA, CDR2 SQIVND, per germline (reference sequence). The CDR3 sequence: CASSNLSPIEAFF. In DNA, the CDR3 is TGTGCCAGTAGTAACTTGAGTCCCATTGAAGCTTTCTTT.

The V and J genes are TRBV19 and TRBJ1-1; D gene ambiguous. The CDR3 sequence is 14 residues long. Per the germline V gene, CDR1 is LNHDA and CDR2 is SQIVND (reference sequence). V was trimmed by 7 bases and J by 5 bases, leaving 17 bases between them. The CDR3 DNA is TGTGCCAGTACCGACCCCCTAGGGAGAACTGAAGCTTTCTTT. Protein: CASTDPLGRTEAFF.

J is TRBJ1-2 and V is TRBV30; 9 bases fit TRBD1. Germline V lookup: CDR1 GTSNPN, CDR2 SVGIG (reference sequence). The CDR3 is 16 amino acids. Trimming took 1 base from V and 6 from J; bases not matched to a gene: 12. The CDR3 DNA reads as TGTGCCTGGAGTGCCCTTCCTCCGGGACAGGGAGATGGCTACACCTTC. Protein: CAWSALPPGQGDGYTF.

The genes are TRBV12-3 or TRBV12-4 and TRBJ1-2; 7 bases fit TRBD1. The junction had 8 bases not matched to a gene; V was cut back by 1 base and J by 12 bases. The CDR3 runs to 13 residues. In DNA, the CDR3 is TGTGCCAGCAGTTTAGGACCCGGGACAGCGGACACCTTC. Protein sequence: CASSLGPGTADTF.

The genes are TRBV3-1 (or the pseudogene TRBV3-2) and TRBJ1-2; weak D call: TRBD1 (6 bases). Germline CDR1 and CDR2: LGHDT and YNNKEL (reference sequence). Trimming cost V 2 bases and J 0 bases, with 16 bases left between them. This CDR3 has 17 residues. CDR3: CASSQLGRGAANYGYTF. The CDR3 DNA follows: TGTGCCAGCAGCCAACTTGGGCGGGGGGCTGCTAACTATGGCTACACCTTC.

The chain is built from TRBV10-3 and TRBJ1-1, with D possibly TRBD1 on 6 matching bases. This CDR3 is built from 15 residues. Per the germline V gene, CDR1 is ENHRY and CDR2 is SYGVKD. The V and J ends lost 1 base and 4 bases respectively, with 13 bases between them. The CDR3 loop reads CAISEFVQGSTEAFF. Here the CDR3 DNA reads TGTGCCATCAGTGAGTTCGTACAGGGATCCACTGAAGCTTTCTTT.

The chain has TRBV28 and TRBJ2-7, with 7 bases matching TRBD1. The V and J ends lost 5 bases and 7 bases, in that order; junction bases with no gene match: 8. Per germline, CDR1 MDHEN and CDR2 SYDVKM. This CDR3 has 13 amino acids. CDR3 amino acids: CASSNDRAWEQYF. The CDR3 DNA follows: TGTGCCAGCAGTAACGACAGGGCCTGGGAGCAGTACTTC.